This T cell receptor (beta chain) stems from a study of shared clonotypes between healthy human individuals. Whole-study findings and limits: At large depth, rarefaction still showed sorted-subset sequencing to be incomplete. Richness estimates generally favored naive over memory subsets. It was the few donors that limited the genetic and exposure-history diversity represented.

Cells designated naive CD8 were CD45RO-negative and were positively selected for CCR7, with terminally differentiated effector memory CD45RA+ cells excluded. Clones were sequenced by immunoSEQ multiplex PCR, and TCRdb holds only the in-frame ones, with some missing. The sample yields more than 2 million clones, over 85% seen once. Note on this clone: Antigen unknown.

The V end was cut by 1 base, the J end by 5 bases, with 14 bases between. This CDR3 spans 15 amino acids. Germline-derived CDR1 and CDR2 are SGHAT and FQNNGV. The chain joins TRBV11-2 to TRBJ1-1, with no clear D. This clonotype was obtained from a man aged 18 to 29 in good health. Some clones in this sample may be carry-over from other donors' samples. Specimen: naive CD8+ T cells from PBMCs. CDR3 nucleotides: TGTGCCAGCAGCTTAGTTGAACGGGGAGGGACTGAAGCTTTCTTT. Translating gives CASSLVERGGTEAFF.